This T cell receptor (beta chain) derives from a study of T cell responses to AZD1222 COVID-19 vaccine. V lost 6 bases and J 0 bases, leaving 12 bases between the germline ends. The length of the CDR3 is 16 residues. From germline, CDR1 is PRHDT and CDR2 FYEKMQ (reference sequence). This clone was seen just once. This table comes from immunoSEQ multiplex PCR, and its TCRdb copy is limited to in-frame clones, with some not included. This repertoire shows around 110,000 clones, just over 90% found once; its top ten account for 5% to 8%. The chain couples TRBV13 to TRBJ2-6; D may be TRBD1 (6 bases). Material: peripheral blood, obtained 28 days after the second AZD1222 dose. The TCR sequence derives from an adult who received the AZD1222 COVID-19 vaccine. CDR3 sequence (DNA): TGTGCCAGCAGGAGGGGGTTCCTCTCTGGGGCCAACGTCCTGACTTTC. As protein: CASRRGFLSGANVLTF.